This T cell receptor (beta chain) came from a study of T cell responses to AZD1222 COVID-19 vaccine (dated by TCRdb to the early 2020s). Study-level background: AZD1222 recipients whose second dose came at about 4 weeks and those whose second dose came at about 12 weeks were combined into one group, since spike-specific TCR depth and breadth did not differ between the two schedules. TCR sequencing covered fewer than 250 trial participants: about 210 given two doses of AZD1222 and 26 given two doses of MenACWY control vaccine. Trial participants were enrolled by age into 18-55, 56-69 and 70-plus year subgroups, with 148, 28 and 57 TCR-sequenced participants respectively.

Results the study describes overall, beyond this receptor: The 56-69-year group was small, and its depth increase did not reach significance, likely because of low power. Most participants were white British and females outnumbered males, and the authors suggested that clonal diversity may have been underestimated. Because no day 14 peak-response samples were available, the repertoires could be characterized only after the peak T cell response. After two AZD1222 doses, spike-specific TCR breadth and depth were significantly higher than at day 0 and than in MenACWY recipients. Conclusions about previously exposed vaccinees are limited because only six or seven AZD1222 recipients were SARS-CoV-2 seropositive at baseline. Reportedly, almost half of the unique spike-specific TCRs recognized epitopes lying outside the regions that are mutated in the B.1.351 and B.1.1.7 variants. CD4 TCRs associated with the vaccine covered the entire spike protein, and the dominant responses were in regions 160-218 and 743-854.

Note on this clone: Its recognized antigen is unknown. Base quality data are lacking; no much larger clone is found one base away.

Trimming takes 3 bases off V and 6 bases off J; junction bases not matched to a gene: 11. From cysteine to phenylalanine, the CDR3 is 17 amino acids long. Only the CDR3 DNA stays, 51 bases, in frame from base 1. The germline V gene encodes CDR1 PRHDT and CDR2 FYEKMQ (reference sequence). The CDR3 regions of human TCRbeta chains were analyzed by immunosequencing. Processing in the source paper ran as follows. Repertoire TCRs were checked for matches against a reference library of SARS-CoV-2-specific TCRs that had been generated using the MIRA antigen-specificity platform. Breadth was defined as the fraction of unique TCRs that were SARS-CoV-2-associated, and depth was defined as the fraction of total T cells that were SARS-CoV-2-associated. Using the MIRA data, each spike-specific TCR was mapped to the spike region that the TCR reacts to and placed in a CD4 or CD8 class. Log10-transformed breadth and depth values were compared by one-way ANOVA with Sidak's multiple comparisons tests. TCRdb limited this immuneACCESS table to in-frame rearrangements with V and J called. A share of clones is missing; checked studies link under half to unresolved V genes, and the rest is unexplained. The V and J calls and the clone size are those of that table, but D and trimming were determined from the DNA. Within this sample are 95,000 to 150,000 clones, with about nine tenths of them counted one time only. The ten largest make up 4.4% of the sample.

The label giving this sample's time point can be read as: baseline before first vaccination. The vaccinee samples were drawn from two UK trials, COV001 and COV002, one of which was a single-blind randomized controlled phase 2/3 trial testing AZD1222 (ChAdOx1 nCoV-19) in healthy adults. For TCRbeta chain sequencing, PBMC samples from trial participants were taken at day 0 and at day 28 after the second dose. This chain is built from TRBV13 and TRBJ2-2, and TRBD2 matches 9 of the central bases. This sample comprised peripheral blood, obtained on day 0 of AZD1222 vaccination. This receptor was identified in an adult in good health. The CDR3 reads as follows: CASSFYRMREGPGELFF. The nucleotide sequence reads as follows: TGTGCCAGCAGCTTTTATCGAATGCGGGAGGGCCCCGGGGAGCTGTTTTTT.